The sequence of this T cell receptor (beta chain) was determined in a study of T cell responses to AZD1222 COVID-19 vaccine. Per germline, CDR1 LNHDA and CDR2 SQIVND (reference sequence). Trimming took 1 base from V and 6 from J, leaving 10 bases between them. This CDR3 comprises 14 residues. Study-wide points: Reports indicate that nearly half of spike-specific TCRs are directed at unmutated variant regions.

Sequencing used immunoSEQ multiplex PCR; TCRdb keeps in-frame clones, though not all of them. The table shows 100,000 to 130,000 clones, with 80% to 90% occurring only once. This clone showed up just a few times. Its antigen is still unknown. The material sequenced was peripheral blood, taken on day 0 of AZD1222 vaccination. The chain links TRBV19 to TRBJ2-1; D is undetermined. The TCR comes from an adult in good health. The CDR3 nucleotides read TGTGCCAGTAGTATAGCGGGCGATTCCAATGAGCAGTTCTTC. Its translation is CASSIAGDSNEQFF.